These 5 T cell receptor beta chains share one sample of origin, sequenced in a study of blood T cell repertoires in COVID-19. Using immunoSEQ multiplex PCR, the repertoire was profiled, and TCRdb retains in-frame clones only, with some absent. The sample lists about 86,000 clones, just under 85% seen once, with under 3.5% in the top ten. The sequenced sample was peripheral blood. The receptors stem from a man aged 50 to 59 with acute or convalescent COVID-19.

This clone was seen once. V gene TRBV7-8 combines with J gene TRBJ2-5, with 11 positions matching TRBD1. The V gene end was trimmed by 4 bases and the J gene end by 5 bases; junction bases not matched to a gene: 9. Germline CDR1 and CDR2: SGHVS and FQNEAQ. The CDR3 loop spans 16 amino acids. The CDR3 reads CASSWGTGGGRETQYF. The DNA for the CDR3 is TGTGCCAGCAGCTGGGGGACAGGGGGAGGTAGGGAGACCCAGTACTTC. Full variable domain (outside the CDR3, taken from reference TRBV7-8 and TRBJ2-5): GAGVSQSPRYKVAKRGQDVALRCDPISGHVSLFWYQQALGQGPEFLTYFQNEAQLDKSGLPSDRFFAERPEGSVSTLKIQRTQQEDSAVYLCASSWGTGGGRETQYFGPGTRLLVL.

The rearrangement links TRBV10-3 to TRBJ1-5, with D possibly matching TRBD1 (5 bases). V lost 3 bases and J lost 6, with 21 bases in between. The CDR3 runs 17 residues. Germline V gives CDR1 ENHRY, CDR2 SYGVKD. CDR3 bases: TGTGCCATCAGTGACCCAAACCTTTCCCAGGGATCTCAGCCCCAGCATTTT. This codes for CAISDPNLSQGSQPQHF.

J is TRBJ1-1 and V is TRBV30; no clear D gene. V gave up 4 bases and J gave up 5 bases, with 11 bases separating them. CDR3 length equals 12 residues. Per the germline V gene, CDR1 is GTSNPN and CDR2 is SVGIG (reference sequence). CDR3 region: CAWIFYRTEAFF. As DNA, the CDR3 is TGTGCCTGGATTTTCTATCGGACTGAAGCTTTCTTT.

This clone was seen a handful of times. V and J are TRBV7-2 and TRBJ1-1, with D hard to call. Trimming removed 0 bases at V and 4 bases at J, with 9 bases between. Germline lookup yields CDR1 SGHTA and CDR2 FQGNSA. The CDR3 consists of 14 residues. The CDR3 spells CASSLALAGTEAFF. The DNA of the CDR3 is TGTGCCAGCAGCTTAGCGTTGGCAGGCACTGAAGCTTTCTTT.

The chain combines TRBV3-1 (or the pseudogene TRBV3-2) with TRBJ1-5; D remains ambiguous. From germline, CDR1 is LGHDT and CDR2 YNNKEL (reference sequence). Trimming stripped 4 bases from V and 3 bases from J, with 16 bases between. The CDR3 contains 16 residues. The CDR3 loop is CASSPPVGRDNQPQHF. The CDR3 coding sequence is TGTGCCAGCAGCCCACCGGTAGGGAGGGACAATCAGCCCCAGCATTTT.